This TCR beta chain was obtained from a study of T-cell reconstitution after alpha-beta-depleted transplantation in children. This clonotype was picked up a small number of times. TCRbeta library preparation incorporated unique molecular identifiers. Each CDR3 protein is one row after TCRdb ran MiXCR on the PCR reads. The sample carries about 370,000 distinct CDR3 sequences, 20% recorded once. V was clipped by 3 bases and J by 2 bases; unmatched bases: 5. Per germline, CDR1 SGDLS and CDR2 YYNGEE. This CDR3 has 17 residues. This sequence originates from a human donor who donated a stem cell graft to a child with acute myeloid leukemia. This sample comprised PBMCs from the stem cell graft donor, obtained from the stem cell graft. The V call is TRBV9, the J call TRBJ2-1; 13 positions agree with TRBD2. The CDR3 nucleotides read TGTGCCAGCAGCGACGGGACTAGCGGGACCCCCTACAATGAGCAGTTCTTC. This encodes CASSDGTSGTPYNEQFF.